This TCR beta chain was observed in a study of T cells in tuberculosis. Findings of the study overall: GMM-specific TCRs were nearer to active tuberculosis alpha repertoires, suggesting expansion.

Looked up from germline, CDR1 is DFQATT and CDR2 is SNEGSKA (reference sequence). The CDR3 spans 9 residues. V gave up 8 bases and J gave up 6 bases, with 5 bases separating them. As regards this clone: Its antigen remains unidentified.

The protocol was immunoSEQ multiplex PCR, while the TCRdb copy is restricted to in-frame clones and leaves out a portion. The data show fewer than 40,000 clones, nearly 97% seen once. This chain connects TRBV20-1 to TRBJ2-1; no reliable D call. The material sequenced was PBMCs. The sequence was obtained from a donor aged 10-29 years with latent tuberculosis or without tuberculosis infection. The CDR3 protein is CSPSNEQFF. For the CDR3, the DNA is TGCAGTCCCTCCAATGAGCAGTTCTTC.